Given below is one T cell receptor (beta chain) in context. The data derive from a study of blood T cells in healthy people across ages. A sample-barcoded 5' primer and a J-beta primer mix were used in a second PCR of about 7 to 12 cycles. Tagging of each cDNA molecule was performed by a template-switch adaptor with 12 random nucleotides. TCRdb ran MiXCR on the 5' RACE reads and lists one entry per CDR3 protein. This table holds some 730,000 distinct CDR3 sequences, 22% found once. Total RNA extraction produced at least 5 micrograms (per sample) for the study. With V trimmed by 7 bases and J by 8 bases, 10 bases remained unmatched. The CDR3 is 13 amino acids. The germline CDR1 and CDR2 sequences are MNHEY and SVGEGT.

The sample consisted of blood. The clonotype was recovered from a man in his sixties or seventies in good health. The genes are TRBV6-2 or TRBV6-3 and TRBJ1-2; 7 nucleotides align to TRBD1. CDR3 sequence: CASTLRRDRGYTF. DNA of the CDR3: TGTGCCAGCACACTACGCCGGGACAGAGGCTACACCTTC.